A selection of T cell receptor beta chains follows, all from one sample in a study of cytomegalovirus exposure and HLA in healthy donors. The assay was immunoSEQ multiplex PCR, and TCRdb's table has in-frame clones only and misses some. Of about 130,000 clones listed, about 73% are singletons. Sample: PBMCs. The receptor source for this set is a woman aged 50 to 60 in good health and CMV-seropositive. The CDR3 runs from the conserved cysteine through the conserved F or W. The D gene is left open where the match is weak. Clone size is shown for a subset of rows, as once, few, many or a class of expanded clone.

J gene,clone size,V gene,D gene,CDR3 DNA,CDR3 protein
TRBJ2-3,-,TRBV6-1,-,TGTGCCAGCACCCTTTGGGCGGGGAGCCCAGATACGCAGTATTTT,CASTLWAGSPDTQYF
TRBJ2-3,-,TRBV2,TRBD1,TGTGCCATCCCGGGACAGGGTTTTCCAGATACGCAGTATTTT,CAIPGQGFPDTQYF
TRBJ1-6,-,TRBV2,TRBD1,TGTGCCAGCAGTGATAGGTCGGACAGGGCGTCACCCCTCCACTTT,CASSDRSDRASPLHF
TRBJ2-2,-,TRBV27,-,TGTGCCAGCAGTTTTTCGTTGGGGGCCTCGAACACCGGGGAGCTGTTTTTT,CASSFSLGASNTGELFF
TRBJ1-1,once,TRBV6-1,TRBD1,TGTGCCAGCAGTCCCTTAGGACAGGGTATCACTGAAGCTTTCTTT,CASSPLGQGITEAFF
TRBJ2-6,-,TRBV5-8,-,TGTGCCAGCAGCCCCGGACAGTATTTCTCTGGGGCCAACGTCCTGACTTTC,CASSPGQYFSGANVLTF
TRBJ2-5,-,TRBV6-1,-,TGTGCCAGCAGTGATTCCACAGGGTGGGAGACCCAGTACTTC,CASSDSTGWETQYF
TRBJ1-3,-,TRBV5-1,-,TGCGCCAGTCGGAGACAGGAACTAGGCACCATATATTTT,CASRRQELGTIYF
TRBJ2-5,-,TRBV7-9,-,TGTGCCAGCAGCTTCTTGGGAGGAGAGACCCAGTACTTC,CASSFLGGETQYF
TRBJ1-2,-,TRBV7-9,-,TGTGCCAGCAGCTTACCGGACAACCTTGGCTACACCTTC,CASSLPDNLGYTF
TRBJ2-7,few,TRBV7-6,-,TGTGCCAGCAGCTTTTACACCCACGAGCAGTACTTC,CASSFYTHEQYF
TRBJ1-6,-,TRBV2,TRBD1,TGTGCCAGCAGCTTGACAGGGTCCCATTCACCCCTCCACTTT,CASSLTGSHSPLHF
TRBJ1-3,few,TRBV19,-,TGTGCCAGTAGCACACGGGGTTTTGGAAACACCATATATTTT,CASSTRGFGNTIYF
TRBJ1-6,-,TRBV7-9,-,TGTGCCAGCAGCTTATCCTCTGGCGGGGATTCACCCCTCCACTTT,CASSLSSGGDSPLHF
TRBJ1-4,few,TRBV5-1,TRBD1,TGCGCCAGCAGCCTAGGGACAGGCGGAATAAGTGAAAAACTGTTTTTT,CASSLGTGGISEKLFF
TRBJ1-2,-,TRBV7-6,-,TGTGCCAGCAGCTTAGTGAGATCAGGCAGTGGTGGCTACACCTTC,CASSLVRSGSGGYTF
TRBJ1-1,-,TRBV12-5,TRBD1,TGTGCTAGTGGTTCTAGGACAGGGCTGAACACTGAAGCTTTCTTT,CASGSRTGLNTEAFF
TRBJ1-2,-,TRBV7-9,-,TGTGCCAGCAGCTCCGAGCACAGGCTAGCTAACTATGGCTACACCTTC,CASSSEHRLANYGYTF
TRBJ2-3,-,TRBV2,-,TGTGCCAGCACCCTAAATTTAGCAGGGTTGGATACGCAGTATTTT,CASTLNLAGLDTQYF
TRBJ2-2,-,TRBV4-2,TRBD1,TGTGCCAGCAGGGGAGGGACAGGGTCGATCGGGGAGCTGTTTTTT,CASRGGTGSIGELFF
TRBJ2-1,-,TRBV14,TRBD1,TGTGCCAGCAGCCTAACACAGGGGTACTACAATGAGCAGTTCTTC,CASSLTQGYYNEQFF
TRBJ2-1,-,TRBV7-2,-,TGTGCCAGCAGCCCACAGGGCACCAAGCAGTTCTTC,CASSPQGTKQFF
TRBJ2-6,-,TRBV9,-,TGTGCCAGCAGCGTAGGGAGCTCTGGGGCCAACGTCCTGACTTTC,CASSVGSSGANVLTF
TRBJ2-1,-,TRBV7-6,-,TGTGCCAGCAGCTTAATGCAGGGGAAATACAATGAGCAGTTCTTC,CASSLMQGKYNEQFF
TRBJ2-7,-,TRBV2,TRBD2,TGTGCCAGCAGTGAAACTAGCGGGGGGGCGGGCGAGCAGTACTTC,CASSETSGGAGEQYF
TRBJ1-2,once,TRBV5-1,TRBD1,TGCGCCAGCACCAGGAGGGGGCAAGCGGGCTACACCTTC,CASTRRGQAGYTF
TRBJ1-2,-,TRBV6-1,-,TGTGCCTCTCAGGCGGGGGGCGTAAGGGGCTACACCTTC,CASQAGGVRGYTF
TRBJ1-1,-,TRBV11-2,TRBD1,TGTGCCAGCAGTATACAGGGGGTTTTCACTGAAGCTTTCTTT,CASSIQGVFTEAFF
TRBJ1-2,once,TRBV5-1,-,TGCGCCAGCAGCTTGGACCCCGAGGGACAAGGCTACACCTTC,CASSLDPEGQGYTF
TRBJ2-1,-,TRBV13,-,TGTGCCAGCAGCTCAGACAAGAACAATGAGCAGTTCTTC,CASSSDKNNEQFF
TRBJ2-7,-,TRBV13,-,TGTGCCAGCAGCCCTAGGACTGCGGCCTACGAGCAGTACTTC,CASSPRTAAYEQYF
TRBJ2-5,-,TRBV2,TRBD2,TGTGCCAGCAGTGAAGCGGGGGGGGGAGGAGAGACCCAGTACTTC,CASSEAGGGGETQYF
TRBJ1-2,-,TRBV6-6,-,TGTGCCAGCAGTTTTGACAGTGTCGGCTATGGCTACACCTTC,CASSFDSVGYGYTF
TRBJ1-6,-,TRBV15,-,TGTGCCACCAGCAGAGATAGTCCCAATACTCTCAATTCACCCCTCCACTTT,CATSRDSPNTLNSPLHF
TRBJ1-1,-,TRBV5-5,TRBD1,TGTGCCAGCAGCCCCACCGGGACAGGTGTGGGCACTGAAGCTTTCTTT,CASSPTGTGVGTEAFF
TRBJ2-3,-,TRBV7-2,TRBD2,TGTGCCAGCAGTCGGGTTGGGGGGGCAGATACGCAGTATTTT,CASSRVGGADTQYF
TRBJ1-1,-,TRBV5-8,-,TGTGCCAGCAGCTACGGGAGGGACACTGAAGCTTTCTTT,CASSYGRDTEAFF